This T cell receptor (beta chain) stems from a study of blood T cells in healthy people across ages. Regarding the study as a whole: More naive CD4+ cells and higher diversity were found in long-lived than in aged donors.

V dropped 6 bases and J dropped 2 bases, with 13 bases sitting between them. Germline CDR1 reads MNHNS; CDR2 reads SASEGT. The CDR3 contains 14 residues. It was with a sample-barcoded 5' primer and a J-beta primer mix that a second PCR of about 7 to 12 cycles was run. TCRdb analysed the 5' RACE reads with MiXCR anew, one entry per CDR3 protein. The data show nearly 800,000 distinct CDR3 sequences, approximately 53% seen once. On this clonotype: Its cognate antigen is unknown.

The chain combines TRBV6-1 with TRBJ1-1; weak D call: TRBD1 (5 bases). Sequencing was carried out using blood. The TCR was taken from a man aged 40-49 years in good health. CDR3 nucleotides: TGTGCCAGCAGACTCCGGGACCTTAACACTGAAGCTTTCTTT. Amino acid sequence: CASRLRDLNTEAFF.